This TCR beta chain was found in a study of glioma-infiltrating T cells after dendritic cell vaccination (dated by TCRdb to 2016 to 2017). As for the study more broadly: The cohort comprised about 15 glioblastoma patients from Phase I and II dendritic cell vaccination trials, 9 newly diagnosed and 6 with recurrent disease. Patients received three intradermal dendritic cell vaccine injections at biweekly intervals in the arm below the axilla. Survival after dendritic cell vaccination was correlated with TCR sequencing metrics such as TIL content and the overlap between tumor and blood repertoires. Tumor-infiltrating lymphocyte content was quantified and tumor and blood repertoires were compared in dendritic cell-vaccinated glioblastoma patients by deep sequencing of TCR beta CDR3 regions. The vaccine was prepared from monocyte-derived dendritic cells that were cultured for 6 to 7 days with IL-4 and GM-CSF and then pulsed overnight with autologous tumor lysate. Autologous tumor lysate-pulsed dendritic cell vaccination was administered to the patients between the early 2000s and the early 2010s. What the study reported, not specific to this receptor: No direct relationship between TCR clonality and survival was found, suggesting a diverse polyclonal response may matter. Higher estimated pretreatment TIL content predicted longer time to progression and overall survival after dendritic cell vaccination. The cohort was small and heterogeneous, few patients had complete blood and tumor sets, and even fewer had initial-recurrent tumor pairs. The TCR overlap response model with three groups was called speculative and said to need prospective validation.

V is pruned by 5 bases and J by 4 bases, leaving 11 bases of the junction without a gene match. Via the germline V gene, CDR1 is SGHRS and CDR2 YFSETQ. The CDR3 sequence holds 15 residues, the cysteine and phenylalanine included. Only CDR3 DNA is held: 45 bases, read in frame from base 1. On this clone itself: Its antigen is unknown. Base quality data are lacking; no much larger clone is found one base away.

TCRB CDR3 regions were amplified from 2 ug genomic DNA, or all available DNA if less, using the immunoSEQ assay. For multiplex PCR, 60 forward primers for TCR V beta segments and 13 reverse primers for J beta segments were used. Synthetic control templates were spiked into each sample at limiting dilution to estimate reads per starting template. The Illumina HiSeq System generated 87 bp sequencing reads. From the authors' description of their analysis: PCR and sequencing errors were removed by a nearest neighbor algorithm that merged closely related sequences. TCR overlap was measured as the percentage of unique tumor TCR beta sequences also present in the same patient's peripheral blood. Not all clones reach the TCRdb copy of this immuneACCESS table, which keeps in-frame sequences only. Checked studies attribute under half of the gap to unresolved V genes and leave the rest unexplained. The DNA was the basis for D and trimming; V, J and clone size are from that table. The sample includes about 67,000 clones, with 65% to 90% observed a single time. Together, the top ten hold approximately 7.9% of the sample.

Selection of patients required sufficient residual fresh-frozen tumor tissue and over two years of available survival data. An isocitrate dehydrogenase mutation was not carried by any of the glioblastoma patients, although molecular status was otherwise variable. PBMC were collected before vaccination, two weeks after the third vaccination, and at tumor progression if progression occurred. The Qiagen DNeasy Blood extraction Kit was used for extraction of genomic DNA. The specimen was blood, collected before dendritic cell vaccination. The sequence links TRBV5-1 to TRBJ2-7, and 8 junctional nucleotides match TRBD1. This clonotype was obtained from a human donor with glioblastoma. For the CDR3, the sequence is CASRGRDRSFYEQYF. The sequenced DNA is TGCGCCAGCAGGGGACGGGACAGGTCATTTTACGAGCAGTACTTC.